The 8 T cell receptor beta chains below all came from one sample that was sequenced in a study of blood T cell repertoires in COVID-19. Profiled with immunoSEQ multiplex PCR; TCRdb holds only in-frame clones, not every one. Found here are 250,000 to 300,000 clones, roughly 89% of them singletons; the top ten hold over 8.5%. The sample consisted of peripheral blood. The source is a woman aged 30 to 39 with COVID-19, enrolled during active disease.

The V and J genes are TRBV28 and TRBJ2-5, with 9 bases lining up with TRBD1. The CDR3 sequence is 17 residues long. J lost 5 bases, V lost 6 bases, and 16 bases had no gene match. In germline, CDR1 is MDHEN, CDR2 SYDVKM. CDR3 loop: CASRPTGGFLEGETQYF. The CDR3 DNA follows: TGTGCCAGCAGACCAACAGGGGGCTTTTTGGAAGGGGAGACCCAGTACTTC.

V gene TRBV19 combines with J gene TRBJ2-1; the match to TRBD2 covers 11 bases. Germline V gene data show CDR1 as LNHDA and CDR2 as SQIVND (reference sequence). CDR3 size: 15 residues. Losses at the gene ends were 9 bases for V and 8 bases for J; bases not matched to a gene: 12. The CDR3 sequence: CASNNIAGGRDEQFF. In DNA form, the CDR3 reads TGTGCCAGCAACAATATAGCGGGGGGGCGGGATGAGCAGTTCTTC.

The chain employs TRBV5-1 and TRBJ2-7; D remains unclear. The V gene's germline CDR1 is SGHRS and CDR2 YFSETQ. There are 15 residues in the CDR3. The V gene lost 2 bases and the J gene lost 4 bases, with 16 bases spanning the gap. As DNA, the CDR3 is TGCGCCAGCAGCTTCGACGGCGGTATTTCATACGAGCAGTACTTC. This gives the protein CASSFDGGISYEQYF.

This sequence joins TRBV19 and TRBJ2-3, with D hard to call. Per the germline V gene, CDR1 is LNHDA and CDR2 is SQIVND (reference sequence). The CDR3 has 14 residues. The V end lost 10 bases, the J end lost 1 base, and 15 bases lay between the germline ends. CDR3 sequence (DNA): TGTGCCACCGAAATTACTGTAGGCACAGATACGCAGTATTTT. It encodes CATEITVGTDTQYF.

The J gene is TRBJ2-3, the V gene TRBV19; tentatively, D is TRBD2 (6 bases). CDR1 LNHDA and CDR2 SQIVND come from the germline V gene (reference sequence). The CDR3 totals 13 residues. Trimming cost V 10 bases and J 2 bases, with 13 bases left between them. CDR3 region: CAIRDLNTDTQYF. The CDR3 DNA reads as TGTGCCATCCGGGACTTAAACACAGATACGCAGTATTTT.

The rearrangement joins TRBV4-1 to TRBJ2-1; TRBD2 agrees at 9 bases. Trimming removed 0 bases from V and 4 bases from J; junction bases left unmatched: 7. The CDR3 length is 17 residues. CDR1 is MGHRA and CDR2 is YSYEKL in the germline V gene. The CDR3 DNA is TGCGCCAGCAGCCAAGATCCCAGCGGGGGGCCTTACAATGAGCAGTTCTTC. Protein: CASSQDPSGGPYNEQFF.

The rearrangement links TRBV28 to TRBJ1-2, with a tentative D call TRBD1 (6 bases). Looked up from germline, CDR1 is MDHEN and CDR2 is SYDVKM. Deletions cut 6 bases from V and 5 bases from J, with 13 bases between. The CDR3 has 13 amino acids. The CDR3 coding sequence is TGTGCCAGCAGCTCAGGGGTGGGGTATGGCTACACCTTC. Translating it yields CASSSGVGYGYTF.

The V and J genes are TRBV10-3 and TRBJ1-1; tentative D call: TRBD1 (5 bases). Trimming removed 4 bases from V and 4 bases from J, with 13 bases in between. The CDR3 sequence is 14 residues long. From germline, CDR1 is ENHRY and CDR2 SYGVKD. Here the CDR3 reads CAISARGGGTEAFF. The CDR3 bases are TGTGCCATCAGTGCGCGCGGGGGAGGCACTGAAGCTTTCTTT.